The next 6 T cell receptor beta chains were all read from a single sample in a study of shared clonotypes between healthy human individuals (dated by TCRdb to 2020 to 2022). For the CD8 naive samples, CD45RO-negative cells were positively selected for CCR7, yielding a CD45RA+CCR7+ population from which TemRA cells were excluded. Libraries were constructed by the immunoSEQ multiplex PCR assay. TCRdb provides this immuneACCESS table in a form limited to in-frame rearrangements. Some clones are lacking; in checked studies, under half of them reflect an unresolved V gene, and why the rest are absent is not known. Recorded for this sample are about 2 million clones; approximately 94% of them occurred a single time. The ten largest clones capture 0.9% to 1.5% of the sample. The specimen sequenced was naive CD8+ T cells sorted from blood. Per the publication, the cell subset or site label means: CD45RA+CCR7+. These receptors were collected from a man aged 18 to 35 in good health.

J is TRBJ2-3 and V is TRBV10-3; D not certain. Germline CDR1 ENHRY, CDR2 SYGVKD. Trimming left V 0 bases short and J 2 bases short, with 9 bases between. The CDR3 contains 15 residues. The CDR3 sequence: CAISESLQITDTQYF. The CDR3 nucleotides are TGTGCCATCAGTGAGTCTCTACAGATCACAGATACGCAGTATTTT.

J is TRBJ2-7 and V is TRBV2, with 8 bases matching TRBD1. The CDR3 runs to 14 residues. V dropped 5 bases and J dropped 3; count of bases not matched to a gene: 6. CDR1 and CDR2 from the germline V gene are SNHLY and FYNNEI. This chain's CDR3 is CASSLEGQDYEQYF. The CDR3 nucleotides are TGTGCCAGCAGTTTAGAGGGACAGGACTACGAGCAGTACTTC.

The CDR3 loop reads CASSSEAASYEQYF. The CDR3 DNA follows: TGTGCCAGCAGCTCAGAGGCAGCCTCCTACGAGCAGTACTTC. This chain uses TRBV11-2 with TRBJ2-7; no clear D. The V gene lost 4 bases and the J gene lost 0 bases, with 10 bases spanning the gap. CDR1 SGHAT and CDR2 FQNNGV come from the germline V gene. CDR3 length: 14 amino acids.

V usage is TRBV4-1 and J usage is TRBJ1-5, with 7 bases lining up with TRBD1. This CDR3 contains 15 residues. V dropped 4 bases and J dropped 6; count of bases not matched to a gene: 9. Germline V gene sequence: CDR1 MGHRA, CDR2 YSYEKL. For the CDR3, the DNA is TGCGCCAGCAGCCTAAAAGACAGGGTCGGTCAGCCCCAGCATTTT. This encodes CASSLKDRVGQPQHF.

The chain combines TRBV7-9 with TRBJ2-3; 7 bases align to TRBD2. CDR1 is SEHNR and CDR2 is FQNEAQ in the germline V gene (reference sequence). Unmatched junction bases numbered 17, after V lost 4 bases and J lost 1 base. CDR3 length equals 19 residues. The CDR3 DNA is TGTGCCAGCAGCTCCCAGCTGAAGAGGGAGGGCCTTGGCACAGATACGCAGTATTTT. It encodes CASSSQLKREGLGTDTQYF.

The rearrangement links TRBV5-4 to TRBJ1-1; maybe TRBD1 (5 bases). The CDR3 loop spans 14 amino acids. V lost 2 bases and J lost 3, with 11 bases in between. Per germline, CDR1 SGHNT and CDR2 YYREEE (reference sequence). DNA of the CDR3: TGTGCCAGCAGCTTTAACCGACAGCACACTGAAGCTTTCTTT. This translates into CASSFNRQHTEAFF.